These 22 T cell receptor beta chains originate from one sample sequenced in a study of blood T cell repertoires in COVID-19. Assay used: immunoSEQ multiplex PCR; TCRdb lists only in-frame clones, some missing. The table lists 90,000 or so clones, approximately 86% of them singletons. The source material was peripheral blood. The receptors come from an elderly man with active or convalescent COVID-19.

This chain uses TRBV3-1 (or the pseudogene TRBV3-2) with TRBJ1-2; TRBD1 agrees at 7 bases. V was pared by 1 base and J by 7 bases, with 3 bases of the junction left unmatched. CDR1 and CDR2 (germline): LGHDT, YNNKEL (reference sequence). The CDR3 is made up of 13 amino acids. Here the CDR3 reads CASSQGTGSGYTF. As DNA, the CDR3 is TGTGCCAGCAGCCAAGGGACAGGCTCTGGCTACACCTTC.

The chain is built from TRBV5-1 and TRBJ2-1; 14 bases align to TRBD2. This CDR3 contains 15 residues. The V and J ends lost 4 bases and 8 bases, in that order; junction bases with no gene match: 5. Germline V lookup: CDR1 SGHRS, CDR2 YFSETQ. CDR3 in amino acids: CASSPTSGRAYEQFF. The CDR3 bases are TGCGCCAGCAGCCCGACTAGCGGGAGGGCGTATGAGCAGTTCTTC.

The CDR3 bases are TGTGCCAGCAGCTACCGTAACAGAGATACGCAGTATTTT. It specifies CASSYRNRDTQYF. V gene TRBV27 combines with J gene TRBJ2-3, with D unclear. Trimming took off 6 bases at V and 5 bases at J, with 12 bases between the two ends. CDR3 length equals 13 residues. Per the germline V gene, CDR1 is MNHEY and CDR2 is SMNVEV (reference sequence).

The rearrangement uses TRBV3-1 (or the pseudogene TRBV3-2) and TRBJ1-2; D not resolved. The CDR3 has 15 residues. Trimming stripped 0 bases from V and 4 bases from J, with 12 bases between. Germline CDR1 and CDR2: LGHDT and YNNKEL (reference sequence). CDR3 region: CASSQDRGEVYGYTF. CDR3 coding DNA: TGTGCCAGCAGCCAAGATCGTGGGGAGGTCTATGGCTACACCTTC.

The chain carries TRBV11-2 and TRBJ2-7; a weak D match, TRBD1 (6 bases). V was trimmed by 3 bases and J by 2 bases, leaving 11 bases between them. CDR1 and CDR2 (germline): SGHAT, FQNNGV. This CDR3 is 14 amino acids long. Here the CDR3 DNA reads TGTGCCAGCAGCTTGTGGACAGAAGCCTACGAGCAGTACTTC. Its translation is CASSLWTEAYEQYF.

V and J are TRBV27 and TRBJ1-5, with TRBD1 matching 7 bases. The CDR3 is 15 residues long. The germline V gene encodes CDR1 MNHEY and CDR2 SMNVEV (reference sequence). The V segment lost 3 bases and the J segment 1 base; nucleotides outside the gene matches: 3. CDR3 protein: CASSFEGASNQPQHF. In nucleotides, the CDR3 is TGTGCCAGCAGTTTCGAGGGGGCGAGCAATCAGCCCCAGCATTTT.

The V gene is TRBV5-6, the J gene TRBJ2-2; 11 positions match TRBD2. CDR1 and CDR2 from the germline V gene are SGHDT and YYEEEE. V was pared by 3 bases and J by 6 bases, with 7 bases of the junction left unmatched. The CDR3 sequence is 16 residues long. CDR3: CASSSGVAGGPGELFF. The CDR3 DNA reads as TGTGCCAGCAGCTCCGGGGTAGCGGGAGGGCCCGGGGAGCTGTTTTTT.

The J gene is TRBJ2-1, the V gene TRBV5-5; D gene ambiguous. The germline V and J ends were trimmed by 6 bases and 7 bases, with 14 bases remaining between them. This CDR3 is 13 amino acids long. Germline CDR1 and CDR2: SGHKS and YYEKEE (reference sequence). CDR3 nucleotides: TGTGCCAGCACCATATCACCCGGTAATGAGCAGTTCTTC. The encoded protein is CASTISPGNEQFF.

The J gene is TRBJ1-4, the V gene TRBV18; maybe TRBD1 (6 bases). The V gene's germline CDR1 is KGHSH and CDR2 LQKENI. The CDR3 consists of 15 residues. The ends were cut back, 2 bases at V and 4 bases at J, with 11 bases in the middle. The CDR3 is CASSPFWGLNEKLFF. The DNA for the CDR3 is TGTGCCAGCTCACCATTCTGGGGGCTTAATGAAAAACTGTTTTTT. The full variable domain, with the rest looked up from reference TRBV18 and TRBJ1-4, is NAGVMQNPRHLVRRRGQEARLRCSPMKGHSHVYWYRQLPEEGLKFMVYLQKENIIDESGMPKERFSAEFPKEGPSILRIQQVVRGDSAAYFCASSPFWGLNEKLFFGSGTQLSVL.

CDR3 protein: CASSQGDRGYYGYTF. The CDR3 nucleotides are TGCGCCAGCAGCCAAGGCGACAGGGGCTACTATGGCTACACCTTC. The gene calls are TRBV4-3 and TRBJ1-2; 8 bases are a match to TRBD1. Trimming cost V 1 base and J 3 bases; bases outside gene matches: 4. This CDR3 has 15 amino acids. CDR1 is LGHNA and CDR2 is YSLEER in the germline V gene.

The chain recombines TRBV7-9 with TRBJ1-2; 9 nucleotides match TRBD1. Trimming removed 5 bases from V and 13 bases from J; junction bases left unmatched: 14. The CDR3 sequence is 14 residues long. CDR1 is SEHNR, CDR2 FQNEAQ, per germline (reference sequence). The CDR3, as DNA: TGTGCCAGCAGCCCGAGACAGGGGACAGGGCACTTCACCTTC. The encoded protein is CASSPRQGTGHFTF.

The V gene is TRBV11-2, the J gene TRBJ1-1; TRBD1 might be the D (5 bases). Deletions cut 5 bases from V and 4 bases from J, with 17 bases between. This CDR3 is 15 amino acids long. Germline lookup yields CDR1 SGHAT and CDR2 FQNNGV. CDR3 region: CASSPREGRFTEAFF. DNA of the CDR3: TGTGCCAGCAGCCCCAGGGAGGGTCGGTTCACTGAAGCTTTCTTT. The full variable domain, completed using reference TRBV11-2 and TRBJ1-1, is EAGVAQSPRYKIIEKRQSVAFWCNPISGHATLYWYQQILGQGPKLLIQFQNNGVVDDSQLPKDRFSAERLKGVDSTLKIQPAKLEDSAVYLCASSPREGRFTEAFFGQGTRLTVV.

V usage is TRBV5-1 and J usage is TRBJ2-5; 9 nucleotides align to TRBD1. Germline V gives CDR1 SGHRS, CDR2 YFSETQ. Losses at the gene ends were 2 bases for V and 1 base for J; bases not matched to a gene: 3. The CDR3 loop spans 15 amino acids. This CDR3 is CASSFETGGQETQYF. The CDR3 nucleotides are TGCGCCAGCAGCTTTGAGACAGGGGGCCAAGAGACCCAGTACTTC.

The V gene is TRBV15, the J gene TRBJ1-5, with D tentatively TRBD1 (5 bases). The CDR3 length is 14 residues. The ends were cut back, 0 bases at V and 6 bases at J, with 9 bases in the middle. The V gene's germline CDR1 is LNHNV and CDR2 YYDKDF (reference sequence). DNA for the CDR3: TGTGCCACCAGCAGAGATCGGGGGGGTCAGCCCCAGCATTTT. As protein: CATSRDRGGQPQHF.

The J gene is TRBJ2-1, the V gene TRBV7-2, with TRBD2 as a possible D gene (5 bases). Germline-derived CDR1 and CDR2 are SGHTA and FQGNSA. With 6 bases removed from V and 0 bases from J, the gap between germline ends came to 12 bases. This CDR3 contains 15 residues. In DNA, the CDR3 is TGTGCCAGCAGTCTGGACTCGAGCTCCTACAATGAGCAGTTCTTC. This translates into CASSLDSSSYNEQFF.

The chain's CDR3 is CAWSVAGGYTF. In DNA, the CDR3 is TGTGCCTGGAGTGTAGCAGGGGGCTACACCTTC. V usage is TRBV30 and J usage is TRBJ1-2; D may be TRBD1 (5 bases). Germline V CDR1 and CDR2: GTSNPN, SVGIG (reference sequence). V was trimmed by 0 bases and J by 8 bases, leaving 7 bases between them. This CDR3 spans 11 amino acids.

V usage is TRBV10-3 and J usage is TRBJ2-4, with D possibly being TRBD2 (6 bases). Germline CDR1 and CDR2: ENHRY and SYGVKD. V lost 5 bases to trimming and J lost 3 bases, with 17 bases between them. The CDR3 is 16 amino acids. The DNA of the CDR3 is TGTGCCATCAGTCCCGGGACCGAGGGAGGCAAAAACATTCAGTACTTC. It yields the protein CAISPGTEGGKNIQYF.

This clone was recorded once. The chain joins TRBV19 to TRBJ1-5; possibly TRBD1 for D (5 bases). Trimming pared 1 base from V and 5 bases from J, leaving 6 bases between. CDR3 size: 13 residues. The germline V gene encodes CDR1 LNHDA and CDR2 SQIVND (reference sequence). Here the CDR3 DNA reads TGTGCCAGTAGTATAGGGGGCTATCAGCCCCAGCATTTT. Translated: CASSIGGYQPQHF.

The CDR3 sequence: CASSLGVAGVGDTQYF. The CDR3 DNA reads TGTGCCAGCAGCTTAGGGGTCGCGGGAGTAGGAGATACGCAGTATTTT. This sequence joins TRBV7-3 and TRBJ2-3; 7 bases are shared with TRBD2. V gave up 2 bases and J gave up 5 bases; unmatched junction bases: 10. This CDR3 has 16 residues. In germline, CDR1 is SGHTA, CDR2 FQGTGA.

This clone came up a few times. The chain recombines TRBV28 with TRBJ2-2, with 15 nucleotides matching TRBD2. The CDR3 is made up of 16 amino acids. Germline V gene data show CDR1 as MDHEN and CDR2 as SYDVKM. Unmatched junction bases numbered 2, after V lost 3 bases and J lost 6 bases. CDR3 sequence reads: CASSLGLAGGSGELFF. DNA of the CDR3: TGTGCCAGCAGTTTGGGACTAGCGGGAGGATCCGGGGAGCTGTTTTTT.

This chain connects TRBV5-1 to TRBJ2-1; 7 bases map to TRBD1. The length of the CDR3 is 15 residues. The germline gives CDR1 SGHRS, CDR2 YFSETQ. V was pared by 4 bases and J by 4 bases, with 8 bases of the junction left unmatched. CDR3 sequence (DNA): TGCGCCAGCAGCCGCGAGGGGGCCGTATACAATGAGCAGTTCTTC. Translating it yields CASSREGAVYNEQFF.

This chain connects TRBV5-5 to TRBJ2-4; 7 bases are a match to TRBD1. J lost 6 bases, V lost 4 bases, and 22 bases had no gene match. Germline CDR1 SGHKS, CDR2 YYEKEE (reference sequence). The CDR3 extends over 19 amino acids. CDR3: CASSPGQGDGIWVGNIQYF. The CDR3 DNA follows: TGTGCCAGCAGCCCGGGGCAGGGGGACGGAATTTGGGTGGGAAACATTCAGTACTTC.